The 27 T cell receptor beta chains below were found in one sample sequenced in a study of cytomegalovirus exposure and HLA in healthy donors listed by TCRdb under 2017. Library preparation was by the immunoSEQ multiplex PCR assay. For the multiplex PCR, a mixture combining 60 forward primers for TCR Vbeta segments and 13 reverse primers for TCR Jbeta segments was used. The clones in this table, taken by TCRdb from immuneACCESS, are in-frame only. Not every clone is retained; where verified, under half of the shortfall comes from an unresolved V gene, and the cause of the rest is unknown. The sample table holds approximately 150,000 clones, of which around 80% were seen once. Together, the top ten hold 2.5% to 3% of the sample. Sequenced material: PBMCs. The receptors shown here come from a woman aged 25 to 45 in good health and CMV-seronegative.

The V call is TRBV4-3, the J call TRBJ1-1; no reliable D call. Trimming stripped 0 bases from V and 1 base from J, with 9 bases between. Germline lookup yields CDR1 LGHNA and CDR2 YSLEER. This CDR3 region has 15 residues. This CDR3 is CASSQDTLGNTEAFF. CDR3 sequence (DNA): TGCGCCAGCAGCCAAGATACGCTCGGGAACACTGAAGCTTTCTTT.

This clone was found once. In DNA, the CDR3 is TGTGCCAGCAGCCTAGGACAACGGCCTTTCTCTGGAAACACCATATATTTT. This gives the protein CASSLGQRPFSGNTIYF. The J gene is TRBJ1-3, the V gene TRBV7-6, with D perhaps matching TRBD1 (5 bases). The CDR3 has 17 amino acids. In germline, CDR1 is SGHVS, CDR2 FNYEAQ. V lost 5 bases to trimming and J lost 0 bases, with 17 bases between them.

V gene TRBV7-3 combines with J gene TRBJ2-5; D remains unclear. Per the germline V gene, CDR1 is SGHTA and CDR2 is FQGTGA. The length of the CDR3 is 15 residues. V was cut by 1 base and J by 5 bases, with 14 bases left in between. CDR3 amino acids: CASSLRADRYETQYF. CDR3 bases: TGTGCCAGCAGCTTAAGGGCTGACCGGTACGAGACCCAGTACTTC.

J is TRBJ2-1 and V is TRBV7-2; 8 nucleotides line up with TRBD1. CDR3 length equals 15 residues. The germline gives CDR1 SGHTA, CDR2 FQGNSA. J lost 8 bases, V lost 1 base, and 7 bases had no gene match. DNA of the CDR3: TGTGCCAGCAGCTTAGTTCCAGGGGGCATCGATGAGCAGTTCTTC. It codes for CASSLVPGGIDEQFF.

V usage is TRBV5-1 and J usage is TRBJ1-3, with D unresolved. The germline gives CDR1 SGHRS, CDR2 YFSETQ. V shed 0 bases and J shed 3 bases, with 16 bases lying between them. CDR3 size: 17 residues. The CDR3 region is CASSLEGTSVRGNTIYF. The DNA for the CDR3 is TGCGCCAGCAGCTTGGAGGGTACTAGCGTACGTGGAAACACCATATATTTT. The variable domain in full, with the rest retrieved from reference TRBV5-1 and TRBJ1-3, is KAGVTQTPRYLIKTRGQQVTLSCSPISGHRSVSWYQQTPGQGLQFLFEYFSETQRNKGNFPGRFSGRQFSNSRSEMNVSTLELGDSALYLCASSLEGTSVRGNTIYFGEGSWLTVV.

V usage is TRBV19 and J usage is TRBJ2-2; the D gene is possibly TRBD2 (6 bases). V lost 9 bases to trimming and J lost 2 bases, with 25 bases between them. Germline assignment: CDR1 LNHDA and CDR2 SQIVND (reference sequence). The CDR3 consists of 18 residues. In DNA form, the CDR3 reads TGTGCCAGCTTCCCGGAGGGCGGATCTTTCTCAAACACCGGGGAGCTGTTTTTT. This sequence encodes CASFPEGGSFSNTGELFF.

The CDR3 protein is CASSLARPGEAFF. CDR3 nucleotide sequence: TGTGCCAGCAGCTTAGCGCGCCCGGGAGAAGCTTTCTTT. V gene TRBV7-2 combines with J gene TRBJ1-1; D remains ambiguous. Per germline, CDR1 SGHTA and CDR2 FQGNSA. V gave up 0 bases and J gave up 8 bases, with 10 bases separating them. There are 13 residues in the CDR3.

CDR3 nucleotide sequence: TGTGCCAGCAGCTTAGCGGCGACAGGCACCTATGGCTACACCTTC. Its translation: CASSLAATGTYGYTF. V is TRBV7-2 and J is TRBJ1-2; TRBD1 is a possible D gene (6 bases). The CDR3 sequence is 15 residues long. Deletions cut 0 bases from V and 4 bases from J, with 12 bases between. The germline V gene encodes CDR1 SGHTA and CDR2 FQGNSA.

The CDR3 loop reads CASSPGQGVTYEQYF. CDR3 DNA sequence: TGTGCCAGCTCACCGGGACAGGGGGTAACCTACGAGCAGTACTTC. The V call is TRBV18, the J call TRBJ2-7; TRBD1 matches at 11 bases. The CDR3 runs to 15 residues. Per the germline V gene, CDR1 is KGHSH and CDR2 is LQKENI. V trimming: 3 bases; J trimming: 2 bases; junction bases outside the gene matches: 3.

For the CDR3, the DNA is TGCGCCAGCAGCTTGGGCTGGGGGCTTAACACCGGGGAGCTGTTTTTT. Translating gives CASSLGWGLNTGELFF. The rearrangement uses TRBV5-1 and TRBJ2-2; tentative D call: TRBD1 (6 bases). Germline CDR1 and CDR2: SGHRS and YFSETQ. The V end was cut by 0 bases, the J end by 2 bases, with 11 bases between. This CDR3 has 16 amino acids.

The chain joins TRBV5-4 to TRBJ2-3, with TRBD2 matching over 11 bases. CDR1 is SGHNT and CDR2 is YYREEE in the germline V gene (reference sequence). Losses at the gene ends were 4 bases for V and 1 base for J; bases not matched to a gene: 2. The CDR3 runs to 15 residues. CDR3 in amino acids: CASSLSGRGTDTQYF. DNA of the CDR3: TGTGCCAGCAGCCTTAGCGGGAGGGGCACAGATACGCAGTATTTT.

The chain combines TRBV9 with TRBJ1-1; D is undetermined. V dropped 0 bases and J dropped 6 bases, with 9 bases sitting between them. Germline values: CDR1 SGDLS, CDR2 YYNGEE. The CDR3 is 13 amino acids. The CDR3 loop reads CASSVGGIPEAFF. The CDR3 nucleotides read TGTGCCAGCAGCGTAGGAGGGATCCCTGAAGCTTTCTTT.

The rearrangement joins TRBV2 to TRBJ2-1; possibly TRBD2 for D (6 bases). Germline-derived CDR1 and CDR2 are SNHLY and FYNNEI. V lost 6 bases and J 5 bases, leaving 17 bases between the germline ends. CDR3 length equals 15 residues. The DNA of the CDR3 is TGTGCCAGCAGCCCCGGAACTGGAGGGAACAATGAGCAGTTCTTC. As protein: CASSPGTGGNNEQFF.

The gene calls are TRBV5-1 and TRBJ2-3; 8 bases map to TRBD1. This CDR3 is 16 amino acids long. The junction had 18 bases not matched to a gene; V was cut back by 8 bases and J by 7 bases. Germline CDR1 and CDR2: SGHRS and YFSETQ. CDR3 sequence: CASMGQDLIGTYTQYF. CDR3 coding DNA: TGCGCCAGTATGGGACAGGATCTTATCGGGACCTATACGCAGTATTTT.

Comment on this clone: Other nucleotide sequences in the sample specify the same CDR3. CDR3 region: CASSLSGRDTQYF. The CDR3 DNA follows: TGCGCCAGCAGCTTGAGCGGGAGAGATACGCAGTATTTT. The V call is TRBV5-1, the J call TRBJ2-3; 8 nucleotides line up with TRBD2. Unmatched junction bases numbered 0, after V lost 1 base and J lost 5 bases. This CDR3 has 13 residues. CDR1 and CDR2 from the germline V gene are SGHRS and YFSETQ.

The chain is built from TRBV7-6 and TRBJ1-3, with D possibly matching TRBD1 (6 bases). The CDR3 contains 15 residues. Trimming removed 4 bases at V and 2 bases at J, with 12 bases between. Germline CDR1 reads SGHVS; CDR2 reads FNYEAQ. The DNA of the CDR3 is TGTGCCAGCAGCTGGCGAGGGGGGGCTGGAAACACCATATATTTT. Translated: CASSWRGGAGNTIYF.

The V gene is TRBV5-8, the J gene TRBJ1-5, with 7 bases fitting TRBD1. Germline-derived CDR1 and CDR2 are SGHTS and YDEGEE. The CDR3 totals 14 residues. V was clipped by 4 bases and J by 9 bases; unmatched bases: 10. CDR3 nucleotides: TGTGCCAGCAGCGAGGGACAGCCCGGGGGGCCCCAGCATTTT. Amino acids: CASSEGQPGGPQHF. The whole variable domain, filled in from reference TRBV5-8 and TRBJ1-5, reads EAGVTQSPTHLIKTRGQQATLRCSPISGHTSVYWYQQALGLGLQFLLWYDEGEERNRGNFPPRFSGRQFPNYSSELNVNALELEDSALYLCASSEGQPGGPQHFGDGTRLSIL.

V is TRBV4-2 and J is TRBJ2-5; D gene ambiguous. The DNA matches TRBJ2-7 better at its end, which makes the J call doubtful. CDR3 size: 14 residues. Per the germline V gene, CDR1 is LGHNA and CDR2 is YNFKEQ. The CDR3 is CASSQGSISYEQYF. As DNA, the CDR3 is TGTGCCAGCAGCCAAGGGTCAATTTCCTACGAGCAGTACTTC.

This chain connects TRBV29-1 to TRBJ2-3; 10 bases line up with TRBD2. Unmatched junction bases numbered 6, after V lost 7 bases and J lost 2 bases. The CDR3 spans 14 residues. Germline CDR1 is SQVTM and CDR2 is ANQGSEA. CDR3 sequence (DNA): TGCAGCGGAGTAGCGGGAGGCCCCACAGATACGCAGTATTTT. This encodes CSGVAGGPTDTQYF.

This chain joins TRBV5-1 and TRBJ2-1; perhaps TRBD2 as D (7 bases). Germline V gene data show CDR1 as SGHRS and CDR2 as YFSETQ. V dropped 4 bases and J dropped 4 bases, with 18 bases sitting between them. This CDR3 region has 16 residues. In DNA form, the CDR3 reads TGCGCCAGCAGCACCCTAAGGGGGGGCGGGTACAATGAGCAGTTCTTC. Encoded protein: CASSTLRGGGYNEQFF.

The rearrangement links TRBV6-5 to TRBJ2-3; 8 bases are a match to TRBD2. V trimming: 4 bases; J trimming: 4 bases; junction bases outside the gene matches: 10. Per germline, CDR1 MNHEY and CDR2 SVGAGI. The CDR3 spans 16 residues. DNA for the CDR3: TGTGCCAGCAGTTCCAGCGGGAGAGAATCCGCAGATACGCAGTATTTT. Translating gives CASSSSGRESADTQYF.

V gene TRBV28 combines with J gene TRBJ2-5; TRBD2 matches 8 bases. Germline CDR1 reads MDHEN; CDR2 reads SYDVKM. V trimming: 0 bases; J trimming: 1 base; junction bases outside the gene matches: 10. The CDR3 sequence is 18 residues long. In DNA, the CDR3 is TGTGCCAGCAGTTTATGGGTGGTTGAAGCGGGGGTCCAAGAGACCCAGTACTTC. It codes for CASSLWVVEAGVQETQYF.

The sample holds a few counts of this clone. An end of the junction differs from the germline gene, which may be a read error. V usage is TRBV2 and J usage is TRBJ1-2, with a tentative D call TRBD1 (5 bases). CDR3 length equals 11 residues. Germline assignment: CDR1 SNHLY and CDR2 FYNNEI. CDR3 sequence: CASMVQGPPFF. In DNA, the CDR3 is TGTGCCAGCATGGTTCAGGGTCCTCCTTTCTTC. Full variable domain (remainder filled in from reference TRBV2 and TRBJ1-2): EPEVTQTPSHQVTQMGQEVILRCVPISNHLYFYWYRQILGQKVEFLVSFYNNEISEKSEIFDDQFSVERPDGSNFTLKIRSTKLEDSAMYFCASMVQGPPFFGSGTRLTVV.

The rearrangement uses TRBV10-3 and TRBJ2-3; 10 bases line up with TRBD2. The V gene's germline CDR1 is ENHRY and CDR2 SYGVKD. This CDR3 spans 17 amino acids. The V segment lost 11 bases and the J segment 2 bases; nucleotides outside the gene matches: 16. The CDR3: CAARLEREGRVTDTQYF. In DNA, the CDR3 is TGTGCCGCACGACTGGAGCGGGAGGGCCGGGTCACAGATACGCAGTATTTT.

This clone appeared a few times. The gene calls are TRBV7-2 and TRBJ1-1; 9 nucleotides match TRBD1. V trimming: 3 bases; J trimming: 5 bases; junction bases outside the gene matches: 4. The CDR3 extends over 14 amino acids. CDR1 is SGHTA and CDR2 is FQGNSA in the germline V gene. The CDR3 region is CASSFGQGSTEAFF. DNA for the CDR3: TGTGCCAGCAGCTTTGGACAGGGGAGTACTGAAGCTTTCTTT.

This rearrangement joins TRBV15 to TRBJ2-7; the match to TRBD2 covers 7 bases. Germline lookup yields CDR1 LNHNV and CDR2 YYDKDF (reference sequence). The CDR3 spans 15 residues. The V gene end was trimmed by 0 bases and the J gene end by 7 bases; junction bases not matched to a gene: 9. The CDR3 here is CATSRDGELAKEQYF. In DNA form, the CDR3 reads TGTGCCACCAGCAGAGATGGGGAACTAGCGAAAGAGCAGTACTTC.

The chain has TRBV18 and TRBJ2-3; the match to TRBD2 covers 7 bases. After removal of 1 base from V and 1 base from J, the junction contained 5 bases not matched to a gene. From germline, CDR1 is KGHSH and CDR2 LQKENI. The CDR3 is 16 amino acids. CDR3 sequence: CASSPQASGGTDTQYF. The CDR3 DNA is TGTGCCAGCTCACCACAGGCTAGCGGTGGCACAGATACGCAGTATTTT.